The entry below gives a single TCR beta chain sequence along with its context. The source of the sample is a study of blood T cell repertoires in COVID-19. Turning to the study itself: The analysed material was cDNA or gDNA that came from T cells, B-cell-depleted T cells, or PBMCs.

Assay used: immunoSEQ multiplex PCR; TCRdb lists only in-frame clones, some missing. The sample carries 220,000 or so clones, about nine tenths recorded once. This receptor was taken from a man aged 60 to 69 who had recovered from COVID-19. The sequenced sample was peripheral blood.

CDR3 in amino acids: CASSPEVGLGGYTF. CDR3 DNA sequence: TGCGCCAGCAGCCCTGAGGTGGGGCTAGGAGGCTACACCTTC. This chain joins TRBV5-1 and TRBJ1-2; tentative D call: TRBD1 (5 bases). The CDR3 covers 14 residues. V gave up 4 bases and J gave up 8 bases, with 18 bases separating them. The germline CDR1 and CDR2 sequences are SGHRS and YFSETQ.